This TCR beta chain was identified in a study of brain T cells in children with intractable seizures (dated by TCRdb to the early 2020s). Regarding the research as a whole: A NanoString immunology panel was first used to screen resected brain tissue from about 54 pediatric epilepsy surgery cases for immune gene transcripts. Among the approximately 12 selected surgery cases, eight also had pre-surgery blood sequenced, leaving four with brain tissue only. The paper as a whole reports these results and caveats: Because pre- and post-surgery blood were sequenced to different depths, clones absent from the pre-surgery sample may reflect undersampling. Viral specificity was inferred only from CDR3 sequence similarity, and patients' HCMV serostatus was unknown.

The CDR3 sequence holds 15 residues, the cysteine and phenylalanine included. Of the read, only the CDR3 DNA is kept; its 45 bases are in frame from base 1. Trimming removed 4 bases from V and 1 base from J, leaving 17 bases between the germline ends. CDR1 and CDR2, per the germline V gene (reference sequence), are GTSNPN and SVGIG. Points on this clone: Its binding antigen is unknown. Base qualities are missing; no much larger clone stands one base away.

Per the publication, the time point label means: blood from clinic visit 5 months post-surgery; TSC patient then seizure free. The surgery cases showing the highest brain T cell transcript signatures were chosen for TCR beta chain sequencing of brain tissue and, when available, of blood. Before surgery, the patients had been given at least one anti-epileptic drug. TCR-sequenced patients were children with drug-resistant epilepsy due to tuberous sclerosis complex, focal cortical dysplasia, Rasmussen encephalitis or hemimegalencephaly. The Monarch genomic DNA purification kit was used to extract bulk genomic DNA from unsorted brain tissue and whole blood. The immunoSEQ assay was used to generate TCR beta chain sequences from genomic DNA. The published analysis was carried out like this. CDR3 sequences not starting with the conserved framework cysteine at position 104 were manually removed. Clonality was calculated as one minus the normalized Shannon's Diversity Index, with values ranging from 0 (maximal diversity) to 1 (oligoclonal). To check whether a given CDR3 had different frequencies in two samples, for example brain versus blood, chi-squared comparison-of-proportions tests were used. Public clonotypes were found through immuneACCESS searches, while the VDJdb browser was used to judge similarity to known antiviral clonotypes. This is the immuneACCESS table as TCRdb keeps it, with only in-frame sequences that have V and J called. A part of the clones is gone; compared with another copy, unresolved V genes explain less than half, and the rest is unexplained. D and trimming were read from the DNA, whereas the V and J calls and clone size are those reported in that table. The sample table lists around 340,000 clones, over 85% of them with a count of one. The biggest ten clones account for roughly 5.8% of the sample.

The chain employs TRBV30 and TRBJ2-7; the D gene identity is not certain. The material sequenced was peripheral blood, taken less than 6 months after surgery. This TCR was recovered from a boy under two years old with tuberous sclerosis and intractable seizures. The nucleotide sequence reads as follows: TGTGCCTGGAATGCACCGGGCCGTTCATCCTACGAGCAGTACTTC. Translated, this gives CAWNAPGRSSYEQYF.